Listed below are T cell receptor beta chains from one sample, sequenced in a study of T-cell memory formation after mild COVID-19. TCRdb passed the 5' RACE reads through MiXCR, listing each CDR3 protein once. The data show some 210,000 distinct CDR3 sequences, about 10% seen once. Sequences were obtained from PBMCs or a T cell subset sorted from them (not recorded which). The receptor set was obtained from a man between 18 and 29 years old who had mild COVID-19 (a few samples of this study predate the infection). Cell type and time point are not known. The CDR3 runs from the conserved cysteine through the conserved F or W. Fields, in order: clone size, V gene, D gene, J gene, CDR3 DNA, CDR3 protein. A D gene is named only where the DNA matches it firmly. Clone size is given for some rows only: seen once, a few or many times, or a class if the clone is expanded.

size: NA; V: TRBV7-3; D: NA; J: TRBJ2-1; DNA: TGTGCCAGCAGCTTAAATTCCAACTCCTACAATGAGCAGTTCTTC; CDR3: CASSLNSNSYNEQFF
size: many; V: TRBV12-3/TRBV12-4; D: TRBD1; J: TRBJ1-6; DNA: TGTGCCAGCAGCCCCGGGACAGTCTATAATTCACCCCTCCACTTT; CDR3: CASSPGTVYNSPLHF
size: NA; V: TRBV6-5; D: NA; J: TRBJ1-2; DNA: TGTGCCAGCAGTATGTCCAGGGGTTTCGGCTATGGCTACACCTTC; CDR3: CASSMSRGFGYGYTF
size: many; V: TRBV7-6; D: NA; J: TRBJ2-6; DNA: TGTGCCAGCAGCTTAGTACGTGGCTCTGGGGCCAACGTCCTGACTTTC; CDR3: CASSLVRGSGANVLTF
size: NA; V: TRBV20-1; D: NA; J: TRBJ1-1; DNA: TGCAGTGCCCGAGAGTCGATGAACACTGAAGCTTTCTTT; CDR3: CSARESMNTEAFF
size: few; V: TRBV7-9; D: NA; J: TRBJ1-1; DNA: TGTGCCAGCAGCAGTCGATGGGGGATGAACACTGAAGCTTTCTTT; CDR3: CASSSRWGMNTEAFF
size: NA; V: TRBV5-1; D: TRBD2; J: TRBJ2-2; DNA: TGCGCCAGCACCCACGGGAACGGGGGGGCCGGCGGGGAGCTGTTTTTT; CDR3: CASTHGNGGAGGELFF
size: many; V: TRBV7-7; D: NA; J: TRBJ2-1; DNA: TGTGCTAGCAGCTACGGACCCGTTGGGGGTGAGCAGTTCTTC; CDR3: CASSYGPVGGEQFF
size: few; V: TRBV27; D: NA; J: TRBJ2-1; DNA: NA; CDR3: CASSSSPGQVPGEQFF
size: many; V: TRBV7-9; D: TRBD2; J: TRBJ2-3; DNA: TGTGCCAGCAGCTTAAGACGGGGGGGCCGGGCAGATACGCAGTATTTT; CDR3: CASSLRRGGRADTQYF
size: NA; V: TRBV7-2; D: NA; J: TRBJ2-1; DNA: TGTGCCAGCAGCTTGAGGGGCAGGGAGAGTGAGCAGTTCTTC; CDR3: CASSLRGRESEQFF